This T cell receptor (beta chain) came from a study of cytomegalovirus exposure and HLA in healthy donors. Notes on the study in general: Immune exposure data for these donors was limited to CMV serostatus.

13 Jbeta primers and 60 Vbeta primers were used for the PCR. Method: immunoSEQ multiplex PCR; TCRdb's copy keeps in-frame clones and lacks some. This sample's table reports tens of thousands of clones. Of note for this clone: Its antigen is still unknown.

The germline gives CDR1 MNHEY, CDR2 SMNVEV (reference sequence). After removal of 2 bases from V and 1 base from J, the junction contained 10 bases not matched to a gene. There are 17 residues in the CDR3. The receptor's source is a female donor in good health and CMV-seropositive. The chain joins TRBV27 to TRBJ1-1, with 7 bases identical to TRBD1. Input material: PBMCs. The CDR3 protein is CASSLRGQGRENTEAFF. In nucleotides, the CDR3 is TGTGCCAGCAGTTTAAGGGGGCAGGGCAGGGAGAACACTGAAGCTTTCTTT.